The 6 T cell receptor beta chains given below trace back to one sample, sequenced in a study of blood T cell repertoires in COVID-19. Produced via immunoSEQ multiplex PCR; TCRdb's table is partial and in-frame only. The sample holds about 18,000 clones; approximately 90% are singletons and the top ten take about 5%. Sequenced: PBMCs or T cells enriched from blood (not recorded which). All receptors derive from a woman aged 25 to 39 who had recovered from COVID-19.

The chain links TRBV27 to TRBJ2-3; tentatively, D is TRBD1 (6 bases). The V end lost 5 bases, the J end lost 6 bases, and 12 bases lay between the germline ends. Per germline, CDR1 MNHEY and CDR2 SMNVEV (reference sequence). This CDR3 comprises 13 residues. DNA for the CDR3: TGTGCCAGCAGTCCCGGTAGGGGGGATACGCAGTATTTT. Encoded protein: CASSPGRGDTQYF.

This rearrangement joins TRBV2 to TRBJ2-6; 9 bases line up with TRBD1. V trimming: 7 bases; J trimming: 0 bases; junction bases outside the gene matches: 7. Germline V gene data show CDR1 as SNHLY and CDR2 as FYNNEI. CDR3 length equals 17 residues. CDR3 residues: CASIPGQGRSGANVLTF. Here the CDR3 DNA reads TGTGCCAGCATTCCGGGACAGGGACGCTCTGGGGCCAACGTCCTGACTTTC. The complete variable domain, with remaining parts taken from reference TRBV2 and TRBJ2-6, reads EPEVTQTPSHQVTQMGQEVILRCVPISNHLYFYWYRQILGQKVEFLVSFYNNEISEKSEIFDDQFSVERPDGSNFTLKIRSTKLEDSAMYFCASIPGQGRSGANVLTFGAGSRLTVL.

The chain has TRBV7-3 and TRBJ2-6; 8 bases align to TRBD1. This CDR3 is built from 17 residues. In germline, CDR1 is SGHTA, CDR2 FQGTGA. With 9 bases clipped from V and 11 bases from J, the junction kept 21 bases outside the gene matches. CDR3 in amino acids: CARGPGGQDPRSDVLTF. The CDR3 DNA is TGTGCCAGGGGGCCCGGGGGACAGGACCCCAGGAGCGACGTCCTGACTTTC.

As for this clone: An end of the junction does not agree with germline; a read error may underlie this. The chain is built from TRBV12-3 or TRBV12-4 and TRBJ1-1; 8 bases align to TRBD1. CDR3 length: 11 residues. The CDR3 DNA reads TGTGCCAGCAGTGCGACAGGGGAAGGTTTCTTT. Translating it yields CASSATGEGFF.

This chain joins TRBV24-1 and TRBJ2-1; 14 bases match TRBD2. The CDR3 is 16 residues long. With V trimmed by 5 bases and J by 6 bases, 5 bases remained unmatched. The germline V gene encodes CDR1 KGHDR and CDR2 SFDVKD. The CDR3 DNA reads TGTGCCACCAGTGCCGGGACTAGCGGGAGCCTCAATGAGCAGTTCTTC. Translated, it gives CATSAGTSGSLNEQFF.

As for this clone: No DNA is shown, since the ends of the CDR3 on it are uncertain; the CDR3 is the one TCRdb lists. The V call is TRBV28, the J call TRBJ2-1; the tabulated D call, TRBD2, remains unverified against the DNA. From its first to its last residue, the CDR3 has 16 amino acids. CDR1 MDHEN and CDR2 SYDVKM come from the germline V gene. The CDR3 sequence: CASSSSRRTAGNEQFF.